Each of the 9 T cell receptor beta chains below was sequenced from the same sample in a study of kidney transplant recipient with SARS-CoV-2 infection (dated by TCRdb to the early 2020s). The label giving this sample's time point can be read as: pre-pandemic baseline sample and day 111 after first positive SARS-CoV-2 test. Sequencing was performed on an Illumina MiSeq. TCRdb trimmed the raw reads at Q25, called clones with MiXCR and kept productive beta chains. All rows with the same CDR3 protein become a single entry with the most common DNA and genes. The sample yields fewer than 250,000 distinct CDR3 sequences; around 30% were counted once. The biggest ten clones account for under 7.5% of the sample. This material consisted of a blood sample, taken at baseline and between days 110 and 120 from a kidney transplant recipient. The receptors were gathered from a male patient in his thirties who had COVID-19 and was a kidney transplant recipient. Some T cells may be donor cells from the graft after a transplant.

This clonotype was found many times. The chain has TRBV21-1 and TRBJ2-3; TRBD2 is taken as the D call from the table, unchecked against the DNA. TRBV21-1 is an annotated pseudogene. This CDR3 is 17 amino acids long. The CDR3 spells CASSARLATVMQDTQYF. DNA of the CDR3: TGTGCCAGCAGCGCTCGCCTAGCTACAGTCATGCAAGATACGCAGTATTTT.

This clonotype has ten or more counts. The CDR3 DNA is TGTGCCAGCAGTTCGGGTTATCGGACAGGGGGCGCATCTGAAGCTTTCTTT. Its translation is CASSSGYRTGGASEAFF. The J gene is TRBJ1-1, the V gene TRBV6-2 or TRBV6-3; 11 bases fit TRBD1. Trimming cost V 4 bases and J 6 bases; bases outside gene matches: 13. The germline CDR1 and CDR2 sequences are MNHEY and SVGEGT. The CDR3 loop spans 17 amino acids.

This clonotype was counted at least ten times. The chain recombines TRBV13 with TRBJ2-7, with TRBD2 as a possible D gene (5 bases). Trimming removed 5 bases from V and 4 bases from J, with 15 bases in between. The CDR3 contains 14 residues. CDR1 and CDR2 from the germline V gene are PRHDT and FYEKMQ (reference sequence). The CDR3 sequence: CASSGGEGRYEQYF. CDR3 coding DNA: TGTGCCAGCAGCGGAGGAGAAGGTCGGTACGAGCAGTACTTC.

This clonotype was seen many times. The V and J genes are TRBV27 and TRBJ1-1, with 9 bases matching TRBD1. CDR3 length: 14 amino acids. Losses at the gene ends were 6 bases for V and 6 bases for J; bases not matched to a gene: 8. Looked up from germline, CDR1 is MNHEY and CDR2 is SMNVEV (reference sequence). The CDR3 bases are TGTGCCAGCAGGAGACCACAGGGGGCAGCTGAAGCTTTCTTT. Protein sequence: CASRRPQGAAEAFF.

A note on this clonotype: A much more abundant neighbour one base away suggests this may be a read error. The CDR3: CTSSSPGQQGETQYF. The CDR3 DNA sequence: TGTACCAGCAGCTCGCCGGGACAGCAAGGAGAGACCCAGTACTTC. This chain uses TRBV11-1 with TRBJ2-5; TRBD1 aligns across 7 bases. CDR1 is SGHAT and CDR2 is FQDESV in the germline V gene (reference sequence). This CDR3 spans 15 amino acids.

The chain recombines TRBV7-3 with TRBJ2-1, with D perhaps TRBD2 (6 bases). With 5 bases removed from V and 0 bases from J, the gap between germline ends came to 14 bases. The CDR3 sequence is 16 residues long. The V gene's germline CDR1 is SGHTA and CDR2 FQGTGA. DNA of the CDR3: TGTGCCAGCAGCCTAAATCTCGGGGGCTCCTACAATGAGCAGTTCTTC. Translation: CASSLNLGGSYNEQFF.

This clonotype was detected many times. This chain links TRBV20-1 with TRBJ2-7, with TRBD1 as a possible D gene (6 bases). Germline V gene data show CDR1 as DFQATT and CDR2 as SNEGSKA (reference sequence). CDR3 size: 13 residues. V lost 5 bases to trimming and J lost 3 bases, with 14 bases between them. The CDR3 sequence: CSAHYQGNYEQYF. The CDR3, as DNA: TGCAGTGCTCATTACCAGGGGAACTACGAGCAGTACTTC.

Remarks on this clonotype: This could be a read error, since a much larger clone is one nucleotide away. Given the absence of the conserved phenylalanine or tryptophan at the CDR3 end, a read error is likely. J is TRBJ1-2 and V is TRBV6-5, with 8 bases that match TRBD1. Trimming removed 7 bases from V and 8 bases from J; junction bases left unmatched: 9. Per the germline V gene, CDR1 is MNHEY and CDR2 is SVGAGI. The CDR3 has 13 amino acids. CDR3 in DNA: TGTGCCAGCATACCCGCAGGGGGCAGAGGCTACACCCTC. Translating it yields CASIPAGGRGYTL.

This clonotype was seen repeatedly, ten times or more. V is TRBV6-5 and J is TRBJ2-2; 12 bases are shared with TRBD2. CDR3 size: 16 residues. CDR1 MNHEY and CDR2 SVGAGI come from the germline V gene. The V gene end was trimmed by 5 bases and the J gene end by 7 bases; junction bases not matched to a gene: 8. The CDR3, as DNA: TGTGCCAGCAGTCCGGGACTAGCGGGCCGTAGCGGGGAGCTGTTTTTT. It yields the protein CASSPGLAGRSGELFF.